Listed here are 2 T cell receptor beta chains from one sample, sequenced in a study of blood T cell repertoires in COVID-19. Assay used: immunoSEQ multiplex PCR; TCRdb lists only in-frame clones, some missing. The table has roughly 30,000 clones, 84% seen once. Specimen: peripheral blood. These receptors were taken from a human donor in a cohort sampled during active COVID-19.

The chain has TRBV9 and TRBJ1-2; no clear D. Germline V gives CDR1 SGDLS, CDR2 YYNGEE. V lost 0 bases to trimming and J lost 0 bases, with 9 bases between them. The CDR3 covers 15 residues. CDR3 sequence (DNA): TGTGCCAGCAGCGTAGGTCCGACACCTAACTATGGCTACACCTTC. It codes for CASSVGPTPNYGYTF.

V gene TRBV6-5 combines with J gene TRBJ2-7; D is possibly TRBD1 (5 bases). The V and J ends lost 4 bases and 4 bases respectively, with 14 bases between them. The germline gives CDR1 MNHEY, CDR2 SVGAGI. The CDR3 runs to 14 residues. The DNA for the CDR3 is TGTGCCAGCAGTTCCCTTGGGGCCGAATACGAGCAGTACTTC. This translates into CASSSLGAEYEQYF.